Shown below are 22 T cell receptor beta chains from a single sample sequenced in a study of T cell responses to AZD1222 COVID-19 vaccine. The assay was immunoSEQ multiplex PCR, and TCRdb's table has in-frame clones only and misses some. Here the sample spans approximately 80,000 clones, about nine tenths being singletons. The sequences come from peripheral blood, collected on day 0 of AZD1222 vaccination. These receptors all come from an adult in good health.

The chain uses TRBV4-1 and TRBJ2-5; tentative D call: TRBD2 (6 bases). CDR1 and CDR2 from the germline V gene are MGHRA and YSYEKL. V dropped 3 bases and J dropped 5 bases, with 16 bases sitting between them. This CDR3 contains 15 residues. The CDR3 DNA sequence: TGCGCCAGCAGCCACAAAACTAGCCAGGTGGAGACCCAGTACTTC. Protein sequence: CASSHKTSQVETQYF.

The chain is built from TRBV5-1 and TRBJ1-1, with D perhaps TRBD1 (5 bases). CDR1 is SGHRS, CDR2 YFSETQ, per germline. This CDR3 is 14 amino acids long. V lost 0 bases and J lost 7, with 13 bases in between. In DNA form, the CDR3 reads TGCGCCAGCAGCTTGGATGGGGGTCGGGGTGAAGCTTTCTTT. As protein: CASSLDGGRGEAFF.

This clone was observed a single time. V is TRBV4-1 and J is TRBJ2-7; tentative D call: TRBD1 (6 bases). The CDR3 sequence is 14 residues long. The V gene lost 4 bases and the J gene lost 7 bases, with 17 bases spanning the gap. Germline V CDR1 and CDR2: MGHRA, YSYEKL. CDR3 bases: TGCGCCAGCAGCCTCCGGGACACCGGGCGGGAGCAGTACTTC. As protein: CASSLRDTGREQYF.

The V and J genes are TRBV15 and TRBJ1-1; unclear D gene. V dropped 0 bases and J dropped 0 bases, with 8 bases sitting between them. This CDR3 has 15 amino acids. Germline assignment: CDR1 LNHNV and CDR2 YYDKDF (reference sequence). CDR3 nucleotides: TGTGCCACCAGCAGAGATCGAAAAGTGAACACTGAAGCTTTCTTT. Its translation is CATSRDRKVNTEAFF.

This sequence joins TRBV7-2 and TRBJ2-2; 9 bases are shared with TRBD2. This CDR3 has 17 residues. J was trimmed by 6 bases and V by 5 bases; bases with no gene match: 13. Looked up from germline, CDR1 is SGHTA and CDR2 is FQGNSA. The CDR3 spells CASSTPSGALPAGELFF. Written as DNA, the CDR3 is TGTGCCAGCAGCACCCCTAGCGGGGCCCTCCCAGCCGGGGAGCTGTTTTTT.

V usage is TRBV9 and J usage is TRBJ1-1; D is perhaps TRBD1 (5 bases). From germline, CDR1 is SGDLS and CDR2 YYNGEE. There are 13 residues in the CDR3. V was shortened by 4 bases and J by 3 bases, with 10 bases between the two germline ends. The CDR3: CASSPPGDTEAFF. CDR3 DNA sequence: TGTGCCAGCAGCCCCCCGGGGGACACTGAAGCTTTCTTT.

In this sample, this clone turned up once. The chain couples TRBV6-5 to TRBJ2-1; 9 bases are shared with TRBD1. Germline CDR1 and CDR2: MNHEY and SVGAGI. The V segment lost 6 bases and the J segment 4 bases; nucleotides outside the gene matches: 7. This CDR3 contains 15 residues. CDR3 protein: CASSPGTGLYNEQFF. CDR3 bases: TGTGCCAGCAGCCCCGGGACAGGGTTGTACAATGAGCAGTTCTTC.

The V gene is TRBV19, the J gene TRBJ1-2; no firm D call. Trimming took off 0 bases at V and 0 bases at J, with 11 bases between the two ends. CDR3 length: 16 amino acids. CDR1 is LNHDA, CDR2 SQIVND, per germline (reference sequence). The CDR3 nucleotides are TGTGCCAGTAGTATAGAGTTCCATTCCGCTAACTATGGCTACACCTTC. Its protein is CASSIEFHSANYGYTF.

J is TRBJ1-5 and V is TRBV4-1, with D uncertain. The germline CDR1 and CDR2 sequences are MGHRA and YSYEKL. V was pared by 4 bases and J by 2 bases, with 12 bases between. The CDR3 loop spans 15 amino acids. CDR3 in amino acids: CASSPIQSGNQPQHF. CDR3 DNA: TGCGCCAGCAGCCCGATCCAGAGCGGCAATCAGCCCCAGCATTTT.

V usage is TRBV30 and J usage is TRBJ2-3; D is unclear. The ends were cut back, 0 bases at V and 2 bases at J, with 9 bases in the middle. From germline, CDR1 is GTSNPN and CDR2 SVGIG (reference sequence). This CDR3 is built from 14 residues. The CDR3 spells CAWSVGSNTDTQYF. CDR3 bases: TGTGCCTGGAGTGTAGGTTCTAACACAGATACGCAGTATTTT. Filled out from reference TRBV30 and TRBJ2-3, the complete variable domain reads SQTIHQWPATLVQPVGSPLSLECTVEGTSNPNLYWYRQAAGRGLQLLFYSVGIGQISSEVPQNLSASRPQDRQFILSSKKLLLSDSGFYLCAWSVGSNTDTQYFGPGTRLTVL.

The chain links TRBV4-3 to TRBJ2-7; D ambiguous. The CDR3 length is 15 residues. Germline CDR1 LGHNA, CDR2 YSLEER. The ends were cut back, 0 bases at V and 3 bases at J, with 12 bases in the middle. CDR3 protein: CASSQDRVQDYEQYF. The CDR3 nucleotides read TGCGCCAGCAGCCAAGATAGGGTGCAGGACTACGAGCAGTACTTC.

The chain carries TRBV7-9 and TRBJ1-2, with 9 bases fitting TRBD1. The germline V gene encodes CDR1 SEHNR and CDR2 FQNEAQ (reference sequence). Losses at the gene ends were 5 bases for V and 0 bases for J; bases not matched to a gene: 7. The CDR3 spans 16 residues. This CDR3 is CASSPRDRASNYGYTF. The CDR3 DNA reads TGTGCCAGCAGCCCCCGGGACAGGGCCTCTAACTATGGCTACACCTTC.

The CDR3: CASSLGGADRNTIYF. CDR3 sequence (DNA): TGTGCCAGCAGTCTAGGGGGCGCCGATAGAAACACCATATATTTT. The gene calls are TRBV28 and TRBJ1-3; 7 bases are shared with TRBD1. Germline loops: CDR1 MDHEN, CDR2 SYDVKM. The CDR3 has 15 residues. Trimming at V came to 5 bases and at J to 5 bases, leaving 9 bases not matched to a gene.

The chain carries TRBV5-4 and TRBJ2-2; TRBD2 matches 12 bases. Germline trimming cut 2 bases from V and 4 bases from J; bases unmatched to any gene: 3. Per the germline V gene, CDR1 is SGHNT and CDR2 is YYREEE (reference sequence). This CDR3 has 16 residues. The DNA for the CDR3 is TGTGCCAGCAGCTTTCTAGCGGGGGGGGTCACCGGGGAGCTGTTTTTT. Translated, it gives CASSFLAGGVTGELFF.

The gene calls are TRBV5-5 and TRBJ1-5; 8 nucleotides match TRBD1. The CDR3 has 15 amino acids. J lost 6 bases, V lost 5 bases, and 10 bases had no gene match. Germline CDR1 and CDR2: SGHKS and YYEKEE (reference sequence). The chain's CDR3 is CASSNQGAGGQPQHF. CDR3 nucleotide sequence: TGTGCCAGCAGTAACCAGGGGGCTGGAGGTCAGCCCCAGCATTTT.

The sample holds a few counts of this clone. CDR3 bases: TGTGCCAGCAGCGACGGAACAGCACATGGCTACACCTTC. It is translated as CASSDGTAHGYTF. The chain couples TRBV5-6 to TRBJ1-2; D is unclear. Germline V CDR1 and CDR2: SGHDT, YYEEEE. Trimming removed 4 bases from V and 6 bases from J, with 13 bases in between. The length of the CDR3 is 13 residues.

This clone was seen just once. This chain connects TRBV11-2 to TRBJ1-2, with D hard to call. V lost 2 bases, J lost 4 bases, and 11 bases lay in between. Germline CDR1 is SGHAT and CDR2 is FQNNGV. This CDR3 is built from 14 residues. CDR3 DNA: TGTGCCAGCAGCTTATTAGGACCACTCTATGGCTACACCTTC. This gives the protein CASSLLGPLYGYTF.

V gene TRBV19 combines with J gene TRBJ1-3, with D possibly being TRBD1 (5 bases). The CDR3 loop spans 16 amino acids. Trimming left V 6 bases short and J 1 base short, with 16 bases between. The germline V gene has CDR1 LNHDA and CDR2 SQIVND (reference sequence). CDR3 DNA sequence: TGTGCCAGTAGGGACATGAGGGGCAGATCTGGAAACACCATATATTTT. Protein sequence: CASRDMRGRSGNTIYF.

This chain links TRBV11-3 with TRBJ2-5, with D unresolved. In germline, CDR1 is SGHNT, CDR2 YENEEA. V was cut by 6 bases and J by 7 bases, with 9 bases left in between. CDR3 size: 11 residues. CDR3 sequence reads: CASRNLGTQYF. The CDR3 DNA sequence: TGTGCCAGCAGGAACTTAGGGACCCAGTACTTC.

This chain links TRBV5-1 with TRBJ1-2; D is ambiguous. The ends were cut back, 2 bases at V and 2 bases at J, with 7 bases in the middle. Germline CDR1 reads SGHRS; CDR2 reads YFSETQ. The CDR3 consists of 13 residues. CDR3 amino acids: CASSLTRNYGYTF. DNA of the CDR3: TGCGCCAGCAGCTTAACCAGGAACTATGGCTACACCTTC.

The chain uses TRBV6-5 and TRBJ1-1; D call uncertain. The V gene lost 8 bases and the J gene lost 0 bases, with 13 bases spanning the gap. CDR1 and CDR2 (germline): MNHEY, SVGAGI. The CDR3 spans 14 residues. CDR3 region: CASQGPGMNTEAFF. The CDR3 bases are TGTGCCAGCCAAGGTCCTGGCATGAACACTGAAGCTTTCTTT.

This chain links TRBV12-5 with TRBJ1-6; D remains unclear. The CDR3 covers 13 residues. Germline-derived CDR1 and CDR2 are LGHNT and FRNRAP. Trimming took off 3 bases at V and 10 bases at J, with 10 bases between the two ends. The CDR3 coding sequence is TGTGCTAGTGGTTTCGTCAAGGACTCACCCCTCCACTTT. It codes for CASGFVKDSPLHF.